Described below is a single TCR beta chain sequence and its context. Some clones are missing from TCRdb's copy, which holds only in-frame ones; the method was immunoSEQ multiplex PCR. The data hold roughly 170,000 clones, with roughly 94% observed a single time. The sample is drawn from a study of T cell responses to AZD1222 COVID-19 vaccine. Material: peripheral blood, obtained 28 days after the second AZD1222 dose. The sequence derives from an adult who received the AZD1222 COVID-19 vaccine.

In DNA, the CDR3 is TGTGCCAGCAGCTTGGGACCCCATCAGCCCCAGCATTTT. It encodes CASSLGPHQPQHF. The chain joins TRBV5-6 to TRBJ1-5; no clear D gene. Germline-derived CDR1 and CDR2 are SGHDT and YYEEEE. CDR3 size: 13 residues. V dropped 0 bases and J dropped 5 bases, with 6 bases sitting between them. Looking up the rest from reference TRBV5-6 and TRBJ1-5 gives the full variable domain: DAGVTQSPTHLIKTRGQQVTLRCSPKSGHDTVSWYQQALGQGPQFIFQYYEEEERQRGNFPDRFSGHQFPNYSSELNVNALLLGDSALYLCASSLGPHQPQHFGDGTRLSIL.